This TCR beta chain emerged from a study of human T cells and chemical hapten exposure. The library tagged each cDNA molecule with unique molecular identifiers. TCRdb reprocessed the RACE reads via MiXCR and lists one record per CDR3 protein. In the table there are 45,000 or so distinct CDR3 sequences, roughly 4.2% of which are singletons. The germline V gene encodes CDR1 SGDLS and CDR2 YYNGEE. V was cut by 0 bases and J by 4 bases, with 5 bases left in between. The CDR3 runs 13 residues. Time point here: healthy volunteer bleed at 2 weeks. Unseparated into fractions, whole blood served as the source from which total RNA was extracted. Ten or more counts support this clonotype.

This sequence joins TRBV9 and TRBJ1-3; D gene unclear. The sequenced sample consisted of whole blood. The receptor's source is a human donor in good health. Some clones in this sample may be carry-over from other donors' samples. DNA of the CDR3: TGTGCCAGCAGCGTAGGAGGCGGAAACACCATATATTTT. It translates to CASSVGGGNTIYF.